A single T cell receptor beta chain is shown here with its context. What it binds is unknown. The data belong to a study of long-term antiretroviral therapy in people with HIV. Study conclusions and caveats: Pre-ART-expanded clones dominated the repertoire at all time points. Drawn between the mid-2000s and the late 2010s, the blood was possibly obtained under older ART regimens.

Trimming shortened V by 1 base and J by 2 bases, and 7 bases separated the two germline ends. The CDR3 totals 14 residues. CDR1 is MGHDK and CDR2 is SYGVNS in the germline V gene. At survey level, the immunoSEQ assay was run in its v3.0 version. Sequencing targeted roughly 35,000-50,000 T-cell genomes per sample. Produced via immunoSEQ multiplex PCR; TCRdb's table is partial and in-frame only. The sample lists 15,000 to 20,000 clones; more than 65% were seen once. This chain connects TRBV25-1 to TRBJ2-3, with D unresolved. This clonotype was obtained from a man younger than 40 with HIV. The sample here was unsorted PBMCs, taken at the start of antiretroviral therapy. As DNA, the CDR3 is TGTGCCAGCAGTGAATTTAGCCTCACAGATACGCAGTATTTT. Its protein is CASSEFSLTDTQYF.